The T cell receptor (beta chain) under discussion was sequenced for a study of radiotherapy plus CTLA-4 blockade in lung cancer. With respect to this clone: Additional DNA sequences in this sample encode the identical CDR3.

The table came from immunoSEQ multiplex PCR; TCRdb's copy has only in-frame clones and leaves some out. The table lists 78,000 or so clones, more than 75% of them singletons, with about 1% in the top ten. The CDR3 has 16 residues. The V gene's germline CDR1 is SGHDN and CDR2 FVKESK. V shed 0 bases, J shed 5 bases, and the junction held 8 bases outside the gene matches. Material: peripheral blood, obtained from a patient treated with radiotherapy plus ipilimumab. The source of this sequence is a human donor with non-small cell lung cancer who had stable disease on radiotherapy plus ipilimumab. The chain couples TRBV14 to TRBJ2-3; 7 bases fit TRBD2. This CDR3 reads CASSQDLGRAGDTQYF. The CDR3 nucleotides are TGTGCCAGCAGCCAAGATCTTGGGAGGGCGGGAGATACGCAGTATTTT.